The T cell receptor (beta chain) under discussion was sequenced for a study of regulatory T cells in long-lasting Graves disease. Study-wide points: Persistent Graves' patients showed reduced TCR diversity versus newly diagnosed patients.

This clonotype showed up many times. Its matching antigen is unknown. As to time point: newly diagnosed GD, antithyroid drugs for less than 3 months. The TCR library was made from RNA that had been extracted from PBMCs in TRIzol. Germline trimming cut 3 bases from V and 2 bases from J; bases unmatched to any gene: 2. The CDR3 is 16 residues long. Germline assignment: CDR1 SGHVS and CDR2 FQNEAQ. Building of the TCR beta libraries involved iRepertoire HTBI primers and Arm-PCR of CDR3 regions. Using its own MiXCR run on the multiplex PCR reads, TCRdb lists one record per CDR3 protein. This sample yields some 370,000 distinct CDR3 sequences, of which roughly 12% are seen a single time; approximately 17% belongs to the top ten. Separately, the same data were catalogued under a study of T cells in Graves' hyperthyroidism and ophthalmopathy.

The source is a woman between 18 and 30 years old with Graves disease. Source: peripheral blood mononuclear cells (PBMCs), taken at new diagnosis, from a patient treated with antithyroid drugs. The gene calls are TRBV7-8 and TRBJ2-2, with TRBD2 matching over 11 bases. The CDR3 DNA reads TGTGCCAGCAGCTTTCTAGCGGGAGGTAACACCGGGGAGCTGTTTTTT. Translating gives CASSFLAGGNTGELFF.